This T cell receptor beta chain was found in a study of shared T cell receptors in the human thymus. V shed 0 bases, J shed 2 bases, and the junction held 19 bases outside the gene matches. Germline CDR1 reads MNHNS; CDR2 reads SASEGT. The CDR3 contains 23 residues. Measured with immunoSEQ multiplex PCR; TCRdb has only the in-frame clones, and not every one. The data show 650,000 to 950,000 clones, with around 85% seen just once and 0.008% to 0.011% held by the top ten. This sample was also put to use in a study of human thymus T cells.

The receptor was derived from a girl in the first two years of life with a congenital heart defect. The rearrangement joins TRBV6-1 to TRBJ2-2, with TRBD1 identical over 12 bases. The sequencing input was thymocytes. CDR3 DNA: TGTGCCAGCAGTGAAGCCCGTTCGGTGGTGGGGACAGGGGGCAGATCAAACACCGGGGAGCTGTTTTTT. This gives the protein CASSEARSVVGTGGRSNTGELFF.